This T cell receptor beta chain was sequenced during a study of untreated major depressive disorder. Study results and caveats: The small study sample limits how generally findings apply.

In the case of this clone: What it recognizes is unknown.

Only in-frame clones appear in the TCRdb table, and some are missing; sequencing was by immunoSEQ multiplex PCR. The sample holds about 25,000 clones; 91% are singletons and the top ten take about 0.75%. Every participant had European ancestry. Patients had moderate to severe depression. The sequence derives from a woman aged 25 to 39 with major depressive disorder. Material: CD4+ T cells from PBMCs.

The CDR3 loop is CASSGLHVKAGNTIYF. Written as DNA, the CDR3 is TGTGCCAGCAGCGGACTACATGTTAAGGCTGGAAACACCATATATTTT. This chain uses TRBV11-2 with TRBJ1-3; no firm D call. Trimming pared 5 bases from V and 2 bases from J, leaving 16 bases between. CDR3 length: 16 residues. CDR1 and CDR2 from the germline V gene are SGHAT and FQNNGV.